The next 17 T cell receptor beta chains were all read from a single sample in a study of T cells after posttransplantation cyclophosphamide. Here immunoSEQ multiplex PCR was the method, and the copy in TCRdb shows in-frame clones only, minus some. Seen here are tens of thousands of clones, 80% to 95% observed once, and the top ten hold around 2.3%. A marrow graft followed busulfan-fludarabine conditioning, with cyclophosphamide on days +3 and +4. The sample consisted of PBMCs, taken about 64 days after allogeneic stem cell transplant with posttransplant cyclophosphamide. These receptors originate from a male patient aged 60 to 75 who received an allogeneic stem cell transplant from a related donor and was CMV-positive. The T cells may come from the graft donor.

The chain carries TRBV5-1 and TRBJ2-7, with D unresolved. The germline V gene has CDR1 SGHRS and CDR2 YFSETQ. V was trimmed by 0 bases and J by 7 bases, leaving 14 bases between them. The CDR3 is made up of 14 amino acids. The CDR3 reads CASSLGDFSAEQYF. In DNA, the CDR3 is TGCGCCAGCAGCTTGGGAGACTTCTCGGCGGAGCAGTACTTC.

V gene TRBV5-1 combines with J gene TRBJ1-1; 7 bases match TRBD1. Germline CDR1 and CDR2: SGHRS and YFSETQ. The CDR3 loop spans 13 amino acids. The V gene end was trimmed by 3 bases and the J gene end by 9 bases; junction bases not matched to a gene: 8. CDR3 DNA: TGCGCCAGCAGCTACGGGACAGCAGATCAAGCTTTCTTT. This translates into CASSYGTADQAFF. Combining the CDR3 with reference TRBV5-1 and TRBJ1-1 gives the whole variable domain KAGVTQTPRYLIKTRGQQVTLSCSPISGHRSVSWYQQTPGQGLQFLFEYFSETQRNKGNFPGRFSGRQFSNSRSEMNVSTLELGDSALYLCASSYGTADQAFFGQGTRLTVV.

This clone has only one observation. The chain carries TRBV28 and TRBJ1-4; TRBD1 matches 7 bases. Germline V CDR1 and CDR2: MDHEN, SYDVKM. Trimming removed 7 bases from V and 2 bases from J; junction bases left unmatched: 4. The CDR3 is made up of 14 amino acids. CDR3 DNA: TGTGCCAGCACCGCAGGGGGTACTAATGAAAAACTGTTTTTT. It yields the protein CASTAGGTNEKLFF.

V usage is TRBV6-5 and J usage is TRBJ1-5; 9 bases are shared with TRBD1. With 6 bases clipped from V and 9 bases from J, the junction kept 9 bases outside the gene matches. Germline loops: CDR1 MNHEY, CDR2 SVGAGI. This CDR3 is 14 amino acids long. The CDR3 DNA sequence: TGTGCCAGCAGGCCGGGACAGGGATGGATGCCCCAGCATTTT. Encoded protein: CASRPGQGWMPQHF.

CDR3 protein: CAWTQTGSEQYF. DNA for the CDR3: TGTGCCTGGACTCAAACAGGGTCCGAGCAGTACTTC. This sequence joins TRBV30 and TRBJ2-7; a weak D match, TRBD1 (6 bases). This CDR3 is 12 amino acids long. Germline CDR1 reads GTSNPN; CDR2 reads SVGIG (reference sequence). Deletions cut 4 bases from V and 6 bases from J, with 13 bases between.

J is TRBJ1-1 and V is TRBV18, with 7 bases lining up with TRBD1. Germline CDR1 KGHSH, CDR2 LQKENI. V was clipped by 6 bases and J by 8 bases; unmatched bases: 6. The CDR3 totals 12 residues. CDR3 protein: CASSPDRREAFF. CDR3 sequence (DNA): TGTGCCAGCTCCCCGGACAGGCGAGAAGCTTTCTTT. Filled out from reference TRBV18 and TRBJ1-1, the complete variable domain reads NAGVMQNPRHLVRRRGQEARLRCSPMKGHSHVYWYRQLPEEGLKFMVYLQKENIIDESGMPKERFSAEFPKEGPSILRIQQVVRGDSAAYFCASSPDRREAFFGQGTRLTVV.

The DNA for the CDR3 is TGTGCCAGTAGTATAGTAGGGGGCCTAGGGGACACTGAAGCTTTCTTT. Residues: CASSIVGGLGDTEAFF. The chain links TRBV19 to TRBJ1-1; TRBD1 agrees at 7 bases. This CDR3 is built from 16 residues. Trimming removed 1 base from V and 3 bases from J; junction bases left unmatched: 8. CDR1 is LNHDA and CDR2 is SQIVND in the germline V gene (reference sequence).

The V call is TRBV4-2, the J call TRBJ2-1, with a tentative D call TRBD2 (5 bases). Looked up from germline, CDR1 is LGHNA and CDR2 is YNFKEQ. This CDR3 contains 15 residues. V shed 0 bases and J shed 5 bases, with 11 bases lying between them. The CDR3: CASSQDGLTNNEQFF. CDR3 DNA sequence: TGTGCCAGCAGCCAAGACGGACTCACAAACAATGAGCAGTTCTTC.

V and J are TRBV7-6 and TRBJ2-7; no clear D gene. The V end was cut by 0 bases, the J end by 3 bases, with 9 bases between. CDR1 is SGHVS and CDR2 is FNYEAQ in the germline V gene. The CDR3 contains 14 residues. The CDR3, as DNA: TGTGCCAGCAGCTTAGCGGGTGCAGGCTACGAGCAGTACGTC. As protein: CASSLAGAGYEQYV.

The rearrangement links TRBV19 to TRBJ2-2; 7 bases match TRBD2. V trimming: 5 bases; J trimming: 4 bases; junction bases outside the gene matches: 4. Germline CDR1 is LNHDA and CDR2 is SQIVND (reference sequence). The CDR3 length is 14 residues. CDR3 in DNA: TGTGCCAGTAGTGGGTGGGAGGGCACCGGGGAGCTGTTTTTT. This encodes CASSGWEGTGELFF.

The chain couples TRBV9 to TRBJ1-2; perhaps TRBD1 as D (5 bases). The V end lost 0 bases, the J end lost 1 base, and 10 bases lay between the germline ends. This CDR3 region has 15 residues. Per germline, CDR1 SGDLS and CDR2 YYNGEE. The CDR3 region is CASSVDQTVNYGYTF. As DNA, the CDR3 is TGTGCCAGCAGCGTAGACCAGACAGTTAACTATGGCTACACCTTC. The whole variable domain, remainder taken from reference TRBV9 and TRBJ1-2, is DSGVTQTPKHLITATGQRVTLRCSPRSGDLSVYWYQQSLDQGLQFLIQYYNGEERAKGNILERFSAQQFPDLHSELNLSSLELGDSALYFCASSVDQTVNYGYTFGSGTRLTVV.

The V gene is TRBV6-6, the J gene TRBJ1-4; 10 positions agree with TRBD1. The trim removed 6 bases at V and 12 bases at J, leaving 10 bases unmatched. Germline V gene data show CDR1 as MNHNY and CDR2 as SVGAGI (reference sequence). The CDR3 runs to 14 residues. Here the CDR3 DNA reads TGTGCCAGCAGGCCGGGACAGGGGATCTTAGAACTGTTTTTT. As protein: CASRPGQGILELFF.

The CDR3 protein is CASSRSTDQPQHF. Written as DNA, the CDR3 is TGTGCCAGCAGTCGTTCGACAGATCAGCCCCAGCATTTT. The chain links TRBV2 to TRBJ1-5; tentative D call: TRBD1 (5 bases). V was pared by 5 bases and J by 5 bases, with 10 bases between. The germline CDR1 and CDR2 sequences are SNHLY and FYNNEI. This CDR3 region has 13 residues.

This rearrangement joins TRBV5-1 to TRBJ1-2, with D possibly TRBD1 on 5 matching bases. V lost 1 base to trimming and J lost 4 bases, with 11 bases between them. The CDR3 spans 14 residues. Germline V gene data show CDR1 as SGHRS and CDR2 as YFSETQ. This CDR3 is CASSLWGVGYGYTF. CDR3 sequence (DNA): TGCGCCAGCAGCTTGTGGGGCGTCGGCTATGGCTACACCTTC. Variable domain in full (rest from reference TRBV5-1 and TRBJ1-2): KAGVTQTPRYLIKTRGQQVTLSCSPISGHRSVSWYQQTPGQGLQFLFEYFSETQRNKGNFPGRFSGRQFSNSRSEMNVSTLELGDSALYLCASSLWGVGYGYTFGSGTRLTVV.

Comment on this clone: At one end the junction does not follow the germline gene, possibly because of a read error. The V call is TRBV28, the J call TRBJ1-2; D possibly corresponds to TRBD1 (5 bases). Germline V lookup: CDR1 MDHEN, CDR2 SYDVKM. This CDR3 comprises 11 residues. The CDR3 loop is CASSSRVSPQF. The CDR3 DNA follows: TGTGCCAGCAGTTCCAGGGTCTCCCCCCAGTTC.

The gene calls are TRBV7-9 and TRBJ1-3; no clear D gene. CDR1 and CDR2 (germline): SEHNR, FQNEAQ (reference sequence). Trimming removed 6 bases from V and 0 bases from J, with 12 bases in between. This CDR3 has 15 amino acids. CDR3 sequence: CASRPDTISGNTIYF. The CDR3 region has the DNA TGTGCCAGCAGACCCGACACGATCTCTGGAAACACCATATATTTT.

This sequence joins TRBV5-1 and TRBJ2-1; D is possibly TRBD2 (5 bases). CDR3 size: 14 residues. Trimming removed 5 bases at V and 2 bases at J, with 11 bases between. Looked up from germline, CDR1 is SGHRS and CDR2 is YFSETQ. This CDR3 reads CASRADATYNEQFF. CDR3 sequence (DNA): TGCGCCAGCAGAGCGGACGCTACCTACAATGAGCAGTTCTTC.